This T cell receptor beta chain was identified during a study of T cell repertoires in cytomegalovirus infection. The wider study: It was the public TCR beta signatures that indicated both CMV infection and matching HLA type. Study-wide results and limits: Public TCR beta family frequency separated CMV-and-HLA carriers, including in an independent cohort.

Germline-derived CDR1 and CDR2 are SGHVS and FNYEAQ. The CDR3 sequence is 19 residues long. V was clipped by 5 bases and J by 4 bases; unmatched bases: 18. TCRdb re-analysed the reads in MiXCR, keeping a single row per CDR3 protein. The profile covers 40,000 to 55,000 distinct CDR3 sequences, with roughly 20% appearing a single time and around a quarter taken by the ten largest. This clonotype was seen more than once but under ten times. Its specificity is not known. The TCR comes from a human donor in good health (CMV status not recorded). Some clones in this sample may be carry-over from other donors' samples. The chain links TRBV7-6 to TRBJ2-1; 9 nucleotides align to TRBD2. This specimen was CD8+ T cells from cultured PBMCs, taken from culture after CMV antigen stimulation. The DNA for the CDR3 is TGTGCCAGCAGCCGCAAGGCTGAAGGCGCTAGCGGGGAATACAATGAGCAGTTCTTC. It encodes CASSRKAEGASGEYNEQFF.